The clone carrying this T cell receptor (beta chain) was seen a few times. The data were taken from a study of blood T cells in healthy people across ages. Germline CDR1 is MNHNS and CDR2 is SASEGT. J lost 5 bases, V lost 5 bases, and 11 bases had no gene match. The CDR3 consists of 16 residues. A sample-barcoded 5' primer and a J-beta primer mix were used in a second PCR of about 6 to 12 cycles. Every molecule of cDNA carried a tag from a template-switch adaptor with 12 random nucleotides. MiXCR, applied by TCRdb to the 5' RACE reads, yields one record per CDR3 protein. The sample records about 570,000 distinct CDR3 sequences, 25% to 30% being singletons. Per sample, at least 6 micrograms of total RNA were extracted.

The receptor was isolated from a woman in her 70s in good health. The chain has TRBV6-1 and TRBJ1-5, with TRBD1 matching 8 bases. The sample consisted of blood. CDR3 DNA: TGTGCCAGCAGTCCTGGACAGGGAAGGGGCGATCAGCCCCAGCATTTT. It yields the protein CASSPGQGRGDQPQHF.